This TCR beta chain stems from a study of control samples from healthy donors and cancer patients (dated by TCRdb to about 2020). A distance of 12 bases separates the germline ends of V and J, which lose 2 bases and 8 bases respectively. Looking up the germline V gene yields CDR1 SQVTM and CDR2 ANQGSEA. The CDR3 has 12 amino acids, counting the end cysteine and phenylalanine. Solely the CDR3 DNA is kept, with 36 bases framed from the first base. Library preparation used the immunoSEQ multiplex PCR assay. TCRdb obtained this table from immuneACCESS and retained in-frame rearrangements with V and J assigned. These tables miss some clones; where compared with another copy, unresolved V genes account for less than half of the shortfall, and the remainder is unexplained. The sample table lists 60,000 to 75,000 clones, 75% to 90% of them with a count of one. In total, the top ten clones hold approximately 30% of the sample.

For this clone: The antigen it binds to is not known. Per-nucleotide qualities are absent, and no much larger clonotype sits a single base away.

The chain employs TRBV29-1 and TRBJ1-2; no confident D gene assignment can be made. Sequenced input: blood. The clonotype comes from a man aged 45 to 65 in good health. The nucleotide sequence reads TGCAGCGTTGAAACAGCCCCTGGAGGCTACACCTTC. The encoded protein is CSVETAPGGYTF.